The clone carrying this T cell receptor (beta chain) was detected only a few times. Its matching antigen is unknown. This sample is drawn from a study of post-analysis software for immune sequencing data. Study results and limitations: The study found TRBV5-6, TRBV5-1 and TRBV20-1 among 4 or 5 TRBV segments more frequent in patients than controls.

The V and J ends lost 7 bases and 4 bases, in that order; junction bases with no gene match: 11. Germline V lookup: CDR1 SQVTM, CDR2 ANQGSEA. The CDR3 covers 14 residues. Included in the TCR beta cDNA libraries were unique molecular identifiers. It was from approximately 0.91 to 9.4 million T cells that 530,000 or so cDNA molecules came. TCRdb independently ran MiXCR on the PCR reads; one entry per CDR3 protein. The sample carries 650,000 to 850,000 distinct CDR3 sequences, around 53% recorded once. The receptor's source is a girl between 5 and 17 years old with multiple sclerosis. The chain uses TRBV29-1 and TRBJ2-5; the match to TRBD1 covers 8 bases. Specimen: blood. The CDR3 spells CSAGQGGRGETQYF. The CDR3 DNA is TGCAGCGCCGGACAGGGAGGAAGGGGAGAGACCCAGTACTTC.